These T cell receptor beta chains were read from a single sample in a study of cytomegalovirus exposure and HLA in healthy donors. Here immunoSEQ multiplex PCR was the method, and the copy in TCRdb shows in-frame clones only, minus some. The sample carries 100,000 or so clones, 70% to 80% recorded once. The specimen sequenced was PBMCs. The source of these receptors is a man aged 45-65 years in good health and CMV-seropositive. CDR3s include the opening cysteine and the closing phenylalanine or tryptophan. D genes are given only for firm matches. Size is omitted from some rows. Given values are once, few, many or a class for expanded clones.

v_gene: TRBV7-9
d_gene: TRBD2
abundance: few
j_gene: TRBJ2-1
CDR3nt: TGTGCCAGCAGCGCCAGACTAGCGGGAGGGCCGACGCAGTTCTTC
CDR3aa: CASSARLAGGPTQFF

v_gene: TRBV5-4
d_gene: TRBD2
abundance: few
j_gene: TRBJ2-1
CDR3nt: TGTGCCAGCAGATTAGGGACTAGCGAAGAGCAGTTCTTC
CDR3aa: CASRLGTSEEQFF

v_gene: TRBV5-1
d_gene: NA
abundance: NA
j_gene: TRBJ2-2
CDR3nt: TGCGCCAGCAGCTTGTCCCCCCGGGACATTACCACCGGGGAGCTGTTTTTT
CDR3aa: CASSLSPRDITTGELFF

v_gene: TRBV9
d_gene: NA
abundance: NA
j_gene: TRBJ1-2
CDR3nt: TGTGCCAGCAGCGTAGGGGGGCCGGGAGGCTACACCTTC
CDR3aa: CASSVGGPGGYTF

v_gene: TRBV27
d_gene: TRBD2
abundance: NA
j_gene: TRBJ2-7
CDR3nt: TGTGCCAGCAGTTTGGCCGGGACTAACTACGAGCAGTACTTC
CDR3aa: CASSLAGTNYEQYF

v_gene: TRBV2
d_gene: TRBD1
abundance: NA
j_gene: TRBJ2-7
CDR3nt: TGTGCCAGCAGTGGGCCGGGGGACAGGGGATACGAGCAGTACTTC
CDR3aa: CASSGPGDRGYEQYF

v_gene: TRBV10-2
d_gene: NA
abundance: NA
j_gene: TRBJ2-7
CDR3nt: TGCGCCAGCAGTGAGAGGGGCTACGAGCAGTACTTC
CDR3aa: CASSERGYEQYF

v_gene: TRBV28
d_gene: TRBD1
abundance: NA
j_gene: TRBJ2-5
CDR3nt: TGTGCCAGCAGTTACCGGGGGACAGGGTGGGAGACCCAGTACTTC
CDR3aa: CASSYRGTGWETQYF

v_gene: TRBV5-4
d_gene: TRBD1
abundance: NA
j_gene: TRBJ1-1
CDR3nt: TGTGCCAGCAGCCTTCAGGGGGCGGGCAACACTGAAGCTTTCTTT
CDR3aa: CASSLQGAGNTEAFF

v_gene: TRBV5-4
d_gene: NA
abundance: NA
j_gene: TRBJ2-1
CDR3nt: TGTGCCAGCAGCTTGAGGGGCCTCTACAATGAGCAGTTCTTC
CDR3aa: CASSLRGLYNEQFF

v_gene: TRBV6-1
d_gene: TRBD1
abundance: once
j_gene: TRBJ1-5
CDR3nt: TGTGCCAGCAGACTGGGACAGGGAGACAATCAGCCCCAGCATTTT
CDR3aa: CASRLGQGDNQPQHF

v_gene: TRBV6-5
d_gene: TRBD1
abundance: NA
j_gene: TRBJ2-7
CDR3nt: TGTGCCAGCAGTTACTCCGGGACAGGAGAATACGAGCAGTACTTC
CDR3aa: CASSYSGTGEYEQYF

v_gene: TRBV19
d_gene: NA
abundance: few
j_gene: TRBJ2-1
CDR3nt: TGTGCCAGTAGCCGAGAGGACTCAGACCTATATACTGAGCAGTTCTTC
CDR3aa: CASSREDSDLYTEQFF

v_gene: TRBV5-6
d_gene: NA
abundance: NA
j_gene: TRBJ1-1
CDR3nt: TGTGCCAGCAGCCCCGACTCGGGACTTTCGAACACTGAAGCTTTCTTT
CDR3aa: CASSPDSGLSNTEAFF

v_gene: TRBV6-1
d_gene: TRBD2
abundance: NA
j_gene: TRBJ2-1
CDR3nt: TGTGCCAGCAGTGAACGGACTAGCGGGATCAATGAGCAGTTCTTC
CDR3aa: CASSERTSGINEQFF

v_gene: TRBV5-4
d_gene: NA
abundance: NA
j_gene: TRBJ2-5
CDR3nt: TGTGCCAGCAGCTGGACCCGGGAGCGAGAGACCCAGTACTTC
CDR3aa: CASSWTRERETQYF

v_gene: TRBV21-1
d_gene: NA
abundance: NA
j_gene: TRBJ2-1
CDR3nt: TGTGCCAGCAGCAAATCCCGAGGGCCCAGCTCCTACAATGAGCAGTTCTTC
CDR3aa: CASSKSRGPSSYNEQFF

v_gene: TRBV5-1
d_gene: TRBD2
abundance: NA
j_gene: TRBJ2-2
CDR3nt: TGCGCCAGCAGCTTACGGCTAGCGGGAAACACCGGGGAGCTGTTTTTT
CDR3aa: CASSLRLAGNTGELFF

v_gene: TRBV7-8
d_gene: TRBD2
abundance: few
j_gene: TRBJ2-6
CDR3nt: TGTGCCAGCAGCATCGGACTAGCGGGGAGCCGCTCTGGGGCCAACGTCCTGACTTTC
CDR3aa: CASSIGLAGSRSGANVLTF

v_gene: TRBV9
d_gene: TRBD1
abundance: NA
j_gene: TRBJ2-7
CDR3nt: TGTGCCAGCAGCGTAAATCCCTCGTCCGGGACAGGGAACCACGAGCAGTACTTC
CDR3aa: CASSVNPSSGTGNHEQYF